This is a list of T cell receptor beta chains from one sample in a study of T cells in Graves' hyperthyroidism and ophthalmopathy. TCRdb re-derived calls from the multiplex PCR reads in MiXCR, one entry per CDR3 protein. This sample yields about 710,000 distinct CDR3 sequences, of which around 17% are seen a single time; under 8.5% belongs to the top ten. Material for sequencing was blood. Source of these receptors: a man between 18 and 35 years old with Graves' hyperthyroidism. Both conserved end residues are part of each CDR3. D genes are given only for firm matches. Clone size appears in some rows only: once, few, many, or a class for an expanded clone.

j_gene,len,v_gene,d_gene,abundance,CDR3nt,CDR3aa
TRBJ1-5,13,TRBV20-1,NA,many,TGCAGTGCTGCCCTGAAGAGCAATCAGCCCCAGCATTTT,CSAALKSNQPQHF
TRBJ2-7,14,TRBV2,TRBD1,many,TGTGCCAGTCAGGACAGGTCCAGCTCCTACGAGCAGTACTTC,CASQDRSSSYEQYF
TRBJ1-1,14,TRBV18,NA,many,TGTGCCAGCTCACCACTCAGGGAATGGACTGAAGCTTTCTTT,CASSPLREWTEAFF
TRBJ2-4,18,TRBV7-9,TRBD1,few,TGTGCCAGCAGCCCGCCCCCAGGGGGTCTTTGGGCCAAAAACATTCAGTACTTC,CASSPPPGGLWAKNIQYF
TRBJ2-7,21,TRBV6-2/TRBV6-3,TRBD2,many,TGTGCCAGCAGTTACTCGTTCCTAGCGGGAGGGCGTTACGCCGATCCCGACGAGCAGTACTTC,CASSYSFLAGGRYADPDEQYF
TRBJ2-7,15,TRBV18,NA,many,TGTGCCAGCTCACCACCGTCCAGGGGTGGCAACGAGCAGTACTTC,CASSPPSRGGNEQYF
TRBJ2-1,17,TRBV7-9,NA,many,TGTGCCAGCAGCCCACGCTTGGGCAGAAGCTCCTACAATGAGCAGTTCTTC,CASSPRLGRSSYNEQFF
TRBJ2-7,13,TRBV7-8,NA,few,TGTGCCAGCAGCTTAGCAAGCGACCACGAGCAGTACTTC,CASSLASDHEQYF
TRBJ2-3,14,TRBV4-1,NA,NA,TGCGCCAGCAGCCAAGTTCGGACGGAGGATACGCAGTATTTT,CASSQVRTEDTQYF
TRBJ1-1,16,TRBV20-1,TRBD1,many,TGCAGTGCTAGCCTATCTCGACAGGGTGTGAACACTGAAGCTTTCTTT,CSASLSRQGVNTEAFF
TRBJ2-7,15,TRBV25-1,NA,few,TGTGCCAGCAGCGGAACCGGGACGGCGCCCTACGAGCAGTACTTC,CASSGTGTAPYEQYF
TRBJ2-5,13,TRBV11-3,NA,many,TGTGCCAGCAGATTCCCCGTCCGAGAGACCCAGTACTTC,CASRFPVRETQYF
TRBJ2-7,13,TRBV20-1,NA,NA,TGCAGTGCTAGCCATCTGGGCTCCTACGAGCAGTACTTC,CSASHLGSYEQYF
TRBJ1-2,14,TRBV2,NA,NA,TGTGCCAGCCCGGGCCGGACAGCTAACTATGGCTACACCTTC,CASPGRTANYGYTF
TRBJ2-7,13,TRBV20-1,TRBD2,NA,TGCAGTGCCAGGACTAGCGGCTTCCACGAGCAGTACTTC,CSARTSGFHEQYF
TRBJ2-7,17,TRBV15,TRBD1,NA,TGTGCCACCAGCTTGGGGGGGGACAGGGGCTACTCCTACGAGCAGTACTTC,CATSLGGDRGYSYEQYF
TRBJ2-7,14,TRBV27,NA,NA,TGTGCCAACAAAGGAACGGGAGAATCGTACGAGCAGTACTTC,CANKGTGESYEQYF
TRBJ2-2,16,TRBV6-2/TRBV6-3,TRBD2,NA,TGTGCCAGCAGTTACGGACTAGCGGGGGGGACCAGGGAGCTGTTTTTT,CASSYGLAGGTRELFF
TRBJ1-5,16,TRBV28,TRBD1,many,TGTGCCAGCAGTCTCTGGGACAGGGAGCGCAATCAGCCCCAGCATTTT,CASSLWDRERNQPQHF
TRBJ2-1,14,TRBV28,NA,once,TGTGCCAGCAGCTACCCTATTGTCCCCAATGAGCAGTTCTTC,CASSYPIVPNEQFF
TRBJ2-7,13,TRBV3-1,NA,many,TGTGCCAGCAGCTTTCGTTGGGCCTACGAGCAGTACTTC,CASSFRWAYEQYF
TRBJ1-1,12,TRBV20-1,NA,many,TGCAGTGCTAGCTTCGGCCTCACTGAAGCTTTCTTT,CSASFGLTEAFF